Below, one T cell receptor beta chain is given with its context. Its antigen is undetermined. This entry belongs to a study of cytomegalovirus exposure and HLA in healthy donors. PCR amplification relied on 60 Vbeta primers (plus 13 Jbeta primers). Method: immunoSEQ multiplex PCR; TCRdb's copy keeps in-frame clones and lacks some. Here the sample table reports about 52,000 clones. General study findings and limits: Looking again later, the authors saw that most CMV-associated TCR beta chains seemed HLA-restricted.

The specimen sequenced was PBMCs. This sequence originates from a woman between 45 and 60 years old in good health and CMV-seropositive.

CDR3 nucleotide sequence: TGTGCCAGCAGCTTGGTACAGCCCCAGCATTTT. Translating it yields CASSLVQPQHF. The chain is built from TRBV5-8 and TRBJ1-5; D is unclear. The CDR3 runs 11 residues. V lost 0 bases, J lost 7 bases, and 2 bases lay in between. Germline lookup yields CDR1 SGHTS and CDR2 YDEGEE.